This entry lists 20 T cell receptor beta chains sequenced from one sample in a study of blood T cell repertoires in COVID-19. Libraries were prepared by immunoSEQ multiplex PCR; TCRdb keeps only in-frame clonotypes and omits some of them. The profile covers fewer than 200,000 clones, with 70% to 90% appearing a single time and about 1.2% taken by the ten largest. What was sequenced was peripheral blood. The source of these receptors is a man aged 55 to 69 who had recovered from COVID-19.

This clone was observed a single time. The chain is built from TRBV18 and TRBJ1-2; 7 positions match TRBD1. J lost 4 bases, V lost 2 bases, and 4 bases had no gene match. CDR1 is KGHSH and CDR2 is LQKENI in the germline V gene. The CDR3 spans 14 residues. The CDR3 loop is CASSPSRDSYGYTF. DNA for the CDR3: TGTGCCAGCTCACCATCGAGGGACAGCTATGGCTACACCTTC.

This chain uses TRBV27 with TRBJ1-1; maybe TRBD1 (6 bases). The V gene lost 6 bases and the J gene lost 0 bases, with 11 bases spanning the gap. This CDR3 is 14 amino acids long. Germline V gene sequence: CDR1 MNHEY, CDR2 SMNVEV (reference sequence). The CDR3 spells CASRQQGLNTEAFF. The CDR3 DNA is TGTGCCAGCAGACAGCAGGGGTTGAACACTGAAGCTTTCTTT.

This chain joins TRBV5-4 and TRBJ1-1; D is undetermined. The germline CDR1 and CDR2 sequences are SGHNT and YYREEE (reference sequence). This CDR3 contains 15 residues. V gave up 7 bases and J gave up 0 bases, with 16 bases separating them. The CDR3 reads CASSSPSFMNTEAFF. The CDR3 nucleotides are TGTGCCAGCTCCTCTCCTAGCTTCATGAACACTGAAGCTTTCTTT.

This chain joins TRBV29-1 and TRBJ2-5; a weak D match, TRBD2 (6 bases). V lost 3 bases and J lost 2, with 22 bases in between. The CDR3 spans 17 residues. CDR1 is SQVTM and CDR2 is ANQGSEA in the germline V gene. The DNA of the CDR3 is TGCAGCGTTGACCCTCGGGTGGCTAGTGGAGGGCAAGAGACCCAGTACTTC. Translation gives CSVDPRVASGGQETQYF.

This clone was observed a few times. Other DNA sequences within the sample encode an identical CDR3. This chain connects TRBV7-9 to TRBJ2-6; D ambiguous. V lost 6 bases, J lost 0 bases, and 3 bases lay in between. CDR1 and CDR2 (germline): SEHNR, FQNEAQ (reference sequence). This CDR3 region has 13 residues. The CDR3: CASRLSGANVLTF. CDR3 DNA: TGTGCCAGCAGACTCTCTGGGGCCAACGTCCTGACTTTC.

This sequence joins TRBV19 and TRBJ1-6, with 7 bases identical to TRBD1. V was pared by 5 bases and J by 9 bases, with 16 bases of the junction left unmatched. Germline CDR1 and CDR2: LNHDA and SQIVND (reference sequence). The CDR3 sequence is 17 residues long. The DNA of the CDR3 is TGTGCCAGTAGTTCACTCATAACCAGGGGGGCAGGTTCACCCCTCCACTTT. Protein: CASSSLITRGAGSPLHF.

The chain couples TRBV7-2 to TRBJ2-3, with D hard to call. The CDR3 totals 14 residues. V lost 1 base, J lost 0 bases, and 5 bases lay in between. Germline V gene lookup returns CDR1 SGHTA and CDR2 FQGNSA. DNA for the CDR3: TGTGCCAGCAGCTTAGACTTTAGCACAGATACGCAGTATTTT. Translation: CASSLDFSTDTQYF.

The genes are TRBV6-5 and TRBJ2-5; 7 nucleotides line up with TRBD2. This CDR3 has 16 amino acids. V was pared by 0 bases and J by 9 bases, with 13 bases of the junction left unmatched. CDR1 is MNHEY and CDR2 is SVGAGI in the germline V gene. The CDR3 coding sequence is TGTGCCAGCAGTTACTCCCGGACTAGAGGCCTCAGGGCCCAGTACTTC. As protein: CASSYSRTRGLRAQYF.

The CDR3 DNA sequence: TGTGCCAGCAGTGACTCTAGCCAAGTGGTATGGACCCAGTACTTC. This gives the protein CASSDSSQVVWTQYF. The rearrangement joins TRBV6-4 to TRBJ2-5; D call uncertain. The CDR3 is made up of 15 amino acids. Germline CDR1 MRHNA, CDR2 SNTAGT. The V end was cut by 0 bases, the J end by 7 bases, with 15 bases between.

The chain employs TRBV7-3 and TRBJ2-7; 9 bases fit TRBD2. Looked up from germline, CDR1 is SGHTA and CDR2 is FQGTGA. The CDR3 covers 14 residues. Trimming cost V 2 bases and J 4 bases; bases outside gene matches: 3. CDR3 coding DNA: TGTGCCAGCAGCTTACTAGCGGGGCCTTACGAGCAGTACTTC. Amino acid sequence: CASSLLAGPYEQYF.

The V call is TRBV2, the J call TRBJ1-2; no clear D gene. CDR1 is SNHLY and CDR2 is FYNNEI in the germline V gene. The CDR3 spans 14 residues. V dropped 6 bases and J dropped 3 bases, with 14 bases sitting between them. The chain's CDR3 is CASRSGSSHYGYTF. CDR3 DNA: TGTGCCAGCAGATCTGGGAGCTCACACTATGGCTACACCTTC.

The chain couples TRBV13 to TRBJ1-2; tentatively, D is TRBD1 (6 bases). Trimming took 2 bases from V and 3 from J, leaving 10 bases between them. This CDR3 comprises 14 residues. Germline V gene lookup returns CDR1 PRHDT and CDR2 FYEKMQ (reference sequence). The CDR3: CASSLSQGYYGYTF. The DNA of the CDR3 is TGTGCCAGCAGCTTAAGCCAGGGGTACTATGGCTACACCTTC.

The rearrangement joins TRBV9 to TRBJ2-7; perhaps TRBD1 as D (5 bases). The CDR3 extends over 14 amino acids. The germline V gene encodes CDR1 SGDLS and CDR2 YYNGEE. V was cut by 0 bases and J by 7 bases, with 14 bases left in between. CDR3 in DNA: TGTGCCAGCAGCGTAGGACAGATATCCGGGGAGCAGTACTTC. Translating gives CASSVGQISGEQYF.

This chain uses TRBV15 with TRBJ2-7; D not certain. Germline V lookup: CDR1 LNHNV, CDR2 YYDKDF (reference sequence). The CDR3 contains 14 residues. V was pared by 1 base and J by 3 bases, with 10 bases between. CDR3 nucleotide sequence: TGTGCCACCAGCAGAGCTGTGCGGAACTACGAGCAGTACTTC. This sequence encodes CATSRAVRNYEQYF.

This chain connects TRBV15 to TRBJ1-4; D remains ambiguous. Trimming cost V 3 bases and J 0 bases, with 11 bases left between them. CDR1 is LNHNV, CDR2 YYDKDF, per germline (reference sequence). The CDR3 is 16 residues long. CDR3 region: CATSSNPPSTNEKLFF. CDR3 DNA sequence: TGTGCCACCAGCAGTAATCCTCCTTCAACTAATGAAAAACTGTTTTTT.

The sample holds one count of this clone. The V and J genes are TRBV19 and TRBJ1-2; 9 bases are shared with TRBD1. This CDR3 is 13 amino acids long. With 9 bases clipped from V and 4 bases from J, the junction kept 6 bases outside the gene matches. Germline CDR1 reads LNHDA; CDR2 reads SQIVND (reference sequence). The chain's CDR3 is CASRDREAYGYTF. The CDR3 region has the DNA TGTGCCAGCCGGGACAGGGAGGCCTATGGCTACACCTTC.

The genes are TRBV7-2 and TRBJ2-7, with D perhaps matching TRBD1 (6 bases). The CDR3 length is 13 residues. The ends were cut back, 1 base at V and 6 bases at J, with 10 bases in the middle. CDR1 is SGHTA and CDR2 is FQGNSA in the germline V gene. The chain's CDR3 is CASSLDPRGEQYF. The CDR3 region has the DNA TGTGCCAGCAGCTTAGACCCCAGGGGCGAGCAGTACTTC. The full variable domain, with the rest looked up from reference TRBV7-2 and TRBJ2-7, is GAGVSQSPSNKVTEKGKDVELRCDPISGHTALYWYRQSLGQGLEFLIYFQGNSAPDKSGLPSDRFSAERTGGSVSTLTIQRTQQEDSAVYLCASSLDPRGEQYFGPGTRLTVT.

The gene calls are TRBV11-1 and TRBJ1-2, with D possibly TRBD1 on 6 matching bases. There are 14 residues in the CDR3. V gave up 4 bases and J gave up 1 base, with 10 bases separating them. Germline CDR1 is SGHAT and CDR2 is FQDESV (reference sequence). CDR3 nucleotide sequence: TGTGCCAGCAGCTCTTACAGGGTTAACTATGGCTACACCTTC. It encodes CASSSYRVNYGYTF.

This chain uses TRBV3-1 (or the pseudogene TRBV3-2) with TRBJ2-2; 7 bases match TRBD2. With V trimmed by 1 base and J by 6 bases, 8 bases remained unmatched. Per germline, CDR1 LGHDT and CDR2 YNNKEL (reference sequence). The CDR3 has 16 amino acids. The CDR3 DNA follows: TGTGCCAGCAGCCAAGGGTGGGCGGGAGAGTCCGGGGAGCTGTTTTTT. This gives the protein CASSQGWAGESGELFF.

As concerns this clone: This same CDR3 is encoded by further DNA sequences in the sample. The V gene is TRBV12-3 or TRBV12-4, the J gene TRBJ1-2, with TRBD1 matching 9 bases. The CDR3 sequence is 13 residues long. V was clipped by 5 bases and J by 8 bases; unmatched bases: 6. CDR3 region: CASSLGQGRGYTF. The CDR3 nucleotides are TGTGCCAGCAGTCTCGGACAGGGGCGAGGCTACACCTTC.